These 30 T cell receptor beta chains were sequenced from one sample in a study of T cell repertoires and HLA-DP antigens. Their antigen targets remain unknown. TCRdb keeps only in-frame clones here, not all; method: immunoSEQ multiplex PCR. Here the sample spans around 100,000 clones, 80% to 95% being singletons. Sequences were obtained from CD4+ T cells from PBMCs. The receptors here all came from a woman in her late teens or twenties in good health and CMV-seronegative.

This chain connects TRBV30 to TRBJ2-2; D might be TRBD1 or TRBD2, each matching 5 bases. The V gene lost 2 bases and the J gene lost 8 bases, with 12 bases spanning the gap. CDR3 length: 13 amino acids. Germline CDR1 is GTSNPN and CDR2 is SVGIG (reference sequence). This chain's CDR3 is CAWSPLGGGELFF. The CDR3 bases are TGTGCCTGGAGTCCCCTTGGGGGTGGGGAGCTGTTTTTT.

The CDR3 bases are TGCGCCAGCAGCTCGGGACAGCAGAACACCGGGGAGCTGTTTTTT. Residues: CASSSGQQNTGELFF. The rearrangement uses TRBV5-1 and TRBJ2-2, with 7 bases identical to TRBD1. The CDR3 loop spans 15 amino acids. V was pared by 3 bases and J by 1 base, with 3 bases of the junction left unmatched. Germline assignment: CDR1 SGHRS and CDR2 YFSETQ.

The V gene is TRBV27, the J gene TRBJ2-3, with D possibly TRBD2 on 6 matching bases. Germline lookup yields CDR1 MNHEY and CDR2 SMNVEV (reference sequence). With 2 bases removed from V and 3 bases from J, the gap between germline ends came to 9 bases. There are 14 residues in the CDR3. The CDR3 DNA follows: TGTGCCAGCAGTTTACCGGGGAGGACAGATACGCAGTATTTT. This gives the protein CASSLPGRTDTQYF.

J is TRBJ2-5 and V is TRBV19; 7 bases fit TRBD2. After removal of 7 bases from V and 4 bases from J, the junction contained 12 bases not matched to a gene. Germline CDR1 is LNHDA and CDR2 is SQIVND (reference sequence). The length of the CDR3 is 15 residues. The CDR3 here is CASKDRGDVGETQYF. DNA for the CDR3: TGTGCCAGTAAGGATCGGGGGGACGTAGGAGAGACCCAGTACTTC.

V is TRBV9 and J is TRBJ2-3; 8 bases match TRBD1. The CDR3 is 15 residues long. Germline-derived CDR1 and CDR2 are SGDLS and YYNGEE. Trimming removed 0 bases from V and 8 bases from J; junction bases left unmatched: 8. The CDR3 DNA sequence: TGTGCCAGCAGCGTAGGAGACAGGGGCTTGGTTACGCAGTATTTT. As protein: CASSVGDRGLVTQYF.

The table lists this clone with a count of one. The chain employs TRBV28 and TRBJ1-2; D is uncertain. Germline V gene data show CDR1 as MDHEN and CDR2 as SYDVKM. The length of the CDR3 is 16 residues. Trimming pared 4 bases from V and 4 bases from J, leaving 19 bases between. The CDR3 coding sequence is TGTGCCAGCAGTTCATTTGTAACAGCGGTTAGCTATGGCTACACCTTC. Protein sequence: CASSSFVTAVSYGYTF.

The CDR3 spells CAWKQGANTGELFF. CDR3 nucleotides: TGTGCCTGGAAGCAGGGCGCGAACACCGGGGAGCTGTTTTTT. V is TRBV30 and J is TRBJ2-2; D is possibly TRBD1 (5 bases). With 4 bases removed from V and 0 bases from J, the gap between germline ends came to 9 bases. The CDR3 is made up of 14 amino acids. From germline, CDR1 is GTSNPN and CDR2 SVGIG (reference sequence).

The rearrangement joins TRBV4-2 to TRBJ2-3, with a weak D call TRBD2 (6 bases). The V and J ends lost 1 base and 0 bases respectively, with 14 bases between them. This CDR3 is 17 amino acids long. Germline V gene lookup returns CDR1 LGHNA and CDR2 YNFKEQ. The CDR3: CASSQGAGRYSTDTQYF. CDR3 DNA sequence: TGTGCCAGCAGCCAAGGCGCGGGACGCTACAGCACAGATACGCAGTATTTT.

V usage is TRBV4-1 and J usage is TRBJ2-3, with D possibly being TRBD2 (6 bases). V lost 0 bases and J lost 6, with 16 bases in between. Germline V gene data show CDR1 as MGHRA and CDR2 as YSYEKL. The CDR3 length is 16 residues. DNA of the CDR3: TGCGCCAGCAGCCAAGATGGGCTAGCGAAATCGGATACGCAGTATTTT. Translated: CASSQDGLAKSDTQYF.

This clone appeared a single time. This rearrangement joins TRBV18 to TRBJ2-2, with D maybe TRBD1 (5 bases). CDR3 size: 14 residues. Germline V gene sequence: CDR1 KGHSH, CDR2 LQKENI. V was pared by 1 base and J by 5 bases, with 8 bases between. The CDR3 sequence is CASSPRTRTGELFF. The DNA for the CDR3 is TGTGCCAGCTCACCACGGACAAGAACCGGGGAGCTGTTTTTT.

CDR3 in DNA: TGTGCCAGCAGTGTTTCTTGGGTCACCGGGGAGCTGTTTTTT. It codes for CASSVSWVTGELFF. V and J are TRBV2 and TRBJ2-2; D gene unclear. V gave up 4 bases and J gave up 4 bases, with 10 bases separating them. Germline CDR1 reads SNHLY; CDR2 reads FYNNEI. The CDR3 is 14 amino acids.

The chain carries TRBV5-6 and TRBJ2-3; D not resolved. The CDR3 runs 16 residues. Germline V CDR1 and CDR2: SGHDT, YYEEEE. The ends were cut back, 1 base at V and 11 bases at J, with 23 bases in the middle. CDR3 in amino acids: CASSLIIGGEVAKQYF. CDR3 nucleotides: TGTGCCAGCAGCTTGATCATTGGTGGCGAAGTCGCTAAGCAGTATTTT.

In this sample, this clone turned up many times. CDR3 sequence (DNA): TGTGCCAGCAGCCCCCGGGGCCTTAACTATGGCTACACCTTC. Translated: CASSPRGLNYGYTF. This chain links TRBV9 with TRBJ1-2; a weak D match, TRBD1 (5 bases). Germline CDR1 reads SGDLS; CDR2 reads YYNGEE. V was cut by 4 bases and J by 1 base, with 11 bases left in between. There are 14 residues in the CDR3. Full variable domain (outside the CDR3, taken from reference TRBV9 and TRBJ1-2): DSGVTQTPKHLITATGQRVTLRCSPRSGDLSVYWYQQSLDQGLQFLIQYYNGEERAKGNILERFSAQQFPDLHSELNLSSLELGDSALYFCASSPRGLNYGYTFGSGTRLTVV.

This clone was counted a few times. J is TRBJ1-6 and V is TRBV9; TRBD1 matches at 8 bases. Germline V gene data show CDR1 as SGDLS and CDR2 as YYNGEE. This CDR3 contains 15 residues. J was trimmed by 10 bases and V by 3 bases; bases with no gene match: 9. The CDR3 DNA reads as TGTGCCAGCAGCGCCACGGGACAGGATGGCTCACCCCTCCACTTT. The encoded protein is CASSATGQDGSPLHF.

The rearrangement joins TRBV2 to TRBJ2-5; D is uncertain. Trimming shortened V by 4 bases and J by 5 bases, and 17 bases separated the two germline ends. The V gene's germline CDR1 is SNHLY and CDR2 FYNNEI. The CDR3 has 15 amino acids. The CDR3, as DNA: TGTGCCAGCAGTGCGGCTGGGCCCGTGGGGGAGACCCAGTACTTC. This encodes CASSAAGPVGETQYF.

This chain joins TRBV18 and TRBJ2-1; 9 nucleotides agree with TRBD1. V lost 3 bases and J lost 5; bases outside the gene matches: 8. Germline-derived CDR1 and CDR2 are KGHSH and LQKENI. The CDR3 extends over 16 amino acids. The DNA of the CDR3 is TGTGCCAGCTCACCCTCGGGACAGGGAAGGCACAATGAGCAGTTCTTC. It specifies CASSPSGQGRHNEQFF.

The chain is built from TRBV4-1 and TRBJ1-1; D possibly corresponds to TRBD1 (6 bases). CDR1 is MGHRA and CDR2 is YSYEKL in the germline V gene. The CDR3 is 15 amino acids. V was shortened by 2 bases and J by 1 base, with 11 bases between the two germline ends. Here the CDR3 reads CASSQRGTTNTEAFF. CDR3 nucleotide sequence: TGCGCCAGCAGCCAACGGGGGACAACGAACACTGAAGCTTTCTTT.

The chain has TRBV18 and TRBJ2-2; no firm D call. The CDR3 runs to 14 residues. Germline loops: CDR1 KGHSH, CDR2 LQKENI. Trimming removed 1 base from V and 8 bases from J, with 11 bases in between. The CDR3 coding sequence is TGTGCCAGCTCACCACAGCCGAGAACGGGGGAGCTGTTTTTT. Translating it yields CASSPQPRTGELFF.

The chain uses TRBV6-5 and TRBJ2-7, with TRBD2 as a possible D gene (6 bases). Germline V gene lookup returns CDR1 MNHEY and CDR2 SVGAGI. There are 14 residues in the CDR3. The V end was cut by 6 bases, the J end by 1 base, with 13 bases between. The CDR3 spells CASRRGDGSYEQYV. The CDR3 bases are TGTGCCAGCAGGCGCGGGGACGGTTCCTACGAGCAGTACGTC.

This clone was seen a few times. The chain recombines TRBV7-2 with TRBJ2-7, with 9 bases aligning to TRBD1. CDR1 is SGHTA and CDR2 is FQGNSA in the germline V gene. The length of the CDR3 is 15 residues. V lost 1 base, J lost 7 bases, and 8 bases stayed unmatched. Here the CDR3 reads CASSLEGIGTGEQYV. CDR3 in DNA: TGTGCCAGCAGCTTAGAGGGGATAGGGACAGGGGAGCAGTACGTC.

The CDR3 reads CASSQVPQGFTDTQYF. The CDR3 DNA is TGCGCCAGCAGCCAAGTCCCGCAGGGTTTCACAGATACGCAGTATTTT. This chain uses TRBV4-1 with TRBJ2-3, with D possibly matching TRBD1 (5 bases). This CDR3 contains 16 residues. Between the trimmed V and J ends, which lost 1 base and 2 bases, there was a span of 13 bases. Germline lookup yields CDR1 MGHRA and CDR2 YSYEKL.

The gene calls are TRBV7-9 and TRBJ1-4; 9 bases fit TRBD1. The germline V gene encodes CDR1 SEHNR and CDR2 FQNEAQ (reference sequence). The CDR3 length is 13 residues. The V and J ends lost 9 bases and 8 bases, in that order; junction bases with no gene match: 7. Written as DNA, the CDR3 is TGTGCCAGTGGACAGGGGTTCAGGGAAAAACTGTTTTTT. This codes for CASGQGFREKLFF.

The V call is TRBV5-1, the J call TRBJ2-2; D gene uncertain. Germline lookup yields CDR1 SGHRS and CDR2 YFSETQ. The CDR3 is made up of 15 amino acids. The V end lost 1 base, the J end lost 0 bases, and 7 bases lay between the germline ends. In nucleotides, the CDR3 is TGCGCCAGCAGCTTGAATACAGCGAACACCGGGGAGCTGTTTTTT. It is translated as CASSLNTANTGELFF.

The chain employs TRBV21-1 and TRBJ2-7; no check of the table's D call, TRBD2, against the DNA was made. TRBV21-1 is designated a pseudogene. The CDR3 is made up of 11 amino acids. The CDR3 protein is CASSKGWEQYV. The CDR3 nucleotides are TGTGCCAGCAGCAAGGGGTGGGAGCAGTACGTC.

This clone was seen only once. This chain joins TRBV5-5 and TRBJ2-7, with D tentatively TRBD2 (5 bases). The CDR3 has 15 amino acids. Germline values: CDR1 SGHKS, CDR2 YYEKEE (reference sequence). Trimming took 5 bases from V and 5 from J, leaving 20 bases between them. CDR3 sequence: CASSHPLGLKDEQYV. CDR3 in DNA: TGTGCCAGCAGTCATCCCTTAGGACTTAAGGACGAGCAGTACGTC.

This clone was detected once. The chain is built from TRBV9 and TRBJ2-4; TRBD1 might be the D (5 bases). Germline CDR1 SGDLS, CDR2 YYNGEE. This CDR3 is built from 16 residues. Deletions cut 3 bases from V and 0 bases from J, with 13 bases between. CDR3 bases: TGTGCCAGCAGCGAACAGGTGGACGTAGCCAAAAACATTCAGTACTTC. This codes for CASSEQVDVAKNIQYF.

The chain links TRBV21-1 to TRBJ1-3; the table assigns TRBD1, which was not confirmed against the DNA. TRBV21-1 is shown as a pseudogene. The CDR3 length is 16 residues. For the CDR3, the DNA is TGTGCCAGCAGCAACATCGGACAGGGGGCCGGAAACACCATATATTTT. Amino acid sequence: CASSNIGQGAGNTIYF.

The rearrangement joins TRBV5-1 to TRBJ2-1; 10 bases match TRBD2. Germline V CDR1 and CDR2: SGHRS, YFSETQ. Trimming took 5 bases from V and 5 from J; bases not matched to a gene: 7. CDR3 length: 15 amino acids. The CDR3 is CASRLRLAGDNEQFF. DNA of the CDR3: TGCGCCAGCAGATTAAGGCTAGCGGGGGACAATGAGCAGTTCTTC.

This clone was seen a single time. The V call is TRBV27, the J call TRBJ2-7; 7 bases agree with TRBD2. This CDR3 has 14 amino acids. V lost 6 bases and J lost 3; bases outside the gene matches: 8. Germline CDR1 is MNHEY and CDR2 is SMNVEV (reference sequence). CDR3 DNA sequence: TGTGCCAGCAGGCCTCTAGCGGCCGACTACGAGCAGTACTTC. Protein product: CASRPLAADYEQYF.

This chain links TRBV7-8 with TRBJ1-5; D gene ambiguous. V gave up 0 bases and J gave up 0 bases, with 9 bases separating them. The CDR3 contains 16 residues. The germline gives CDR1 SGHVS, CDR2 FQNEAQ. The chain's CDR3 is CASSLAPWASNQPQHF. As DNA, the CDR3 is TGTGCCAGCAGCTTAGCGCCTTGGGCTAGCAATCAGCCCCAGCATTTT.